This T cell receptor beta chain derives from a study of shared clonotypes between healthy human individuals. The CDR3 is made up of 16 amino acids. Germline trimming cut 7 bases from V and 7 bases from J; bases unmatched to any gene: 14. Germline V gene lookup returns CDR1 SEHNR and CDR2 FQNEAQ (reference sequence). Study-level results: The small donor group covered limited genetic and exposure diversity.

Terminally differentiated effector memory CD45RA+ cells were excluded by CCR7 positive selection of CD45RO-negative cells. Data came from immunoSEQ multiplex PCR; TCRdb stores just in-frame clones and leaves some out. The sample yields around 2,000,000 clones, 85% to 95% seen once. As to this clone: The antigen remains unidentified.

The sequence was obtained from a man younger than 30 in good health. Some clones in this sample may be carry-over from other donors' samples. V and J are TRBV7-9 and TRBJ2-1; 9 positions match TRBD2. The specimen sequenced was naive CD8+ T cells from PBMCs. In nucleotides, the CDR3 is TGTGCCAGCAACTCGGATTTAGCGGGAGATGTTAATGAGCAGTTCTTC. Its translation is CASNSDLAGDVNEQFF. Filled out from reference TRBV7-9 and TRBJ2-1, the complete variable domain reads DTGVSQNPRHKITKRGQNVTFRCDPISEHNRLYWYRQTLGQGPEFLTYFQNEAQLEKSRLLSDRFSAERPKGSFSTLEIQRTEQGDSAMYLCASNSDLAGDVNEQFFGPGTRLTVL.